The clone carrying this T cell receptor (beta chain) occurred once. Antigen: not known. CDR1 is MNHNY and CDR2 is SVGAGI in the germline V gene (reference sequence). The CDR3 extends over 12 amino acids. V lost 4 bases and J lost 9; bases outside the gene matches: 4. The data stem from a study of shared clonotypes between healthy human individuals. General observations from the study: Estimated richness values were generally larger in naive subsets than in memory subsets. The generation probabilities recorded for non-shared clonotypes fell below those of clonotypes shared by all four donors.

Terminally differentiated effector memory CD45RA+ cells were left out of the naive CD8 fraction, which was CD45RO-negative and positively selected for CCR7. Assay execution proceeded at the deep level. Only in-frame clones appear in the TCRdb table, and some are missing; sequencing was by immunoSEQ multiplex PCR. The repertoire holds approximately 720,000 clones, with roughly 94% as singletons. The receptor's source is a man aged 25-45 years in good health. V usage is TRBV6-6 and J usage is TRBJ1-1, with 8 positions matching TRBD1. Sequencing was done on a sample of naive CD8+ T cells sorted from blood. CDR3 DNA sequence: TGTGCCAGCAGTTCGGACAGGGTGAAAGCTTTCTTT. Amino acids: CASSSDRVKAFF.